These T cell receptor beta chains were read from a single sample in a study of blood T cell repertoires in COVID-19. Measured with immunoSEQ multiplex PCR; TCRdb has only the in-frame clones, and not every one. The sample contains a few hundred thousand clones, approximately 86% of which appear only once. The sequencing sample was made of peripheral blood. The receptors were gathered from a woman in her sixties with COVID-19, enrolled during active disease. The CDR3 runs from the conserved cysteine through the conserved F or W. D genes are given only for firm matches. For some rows the clone size is stated as once, few or many, or as a class when expanded; others skip it.

d_call	v_call	clone_size	j_call	cdr3_aa	cdr3_nt
.	TRBV3-1/TRBV3-2	.	TRBJ1-3	CASSQEAGYSGNTIYF	TGTGCCAGCAGCCAAGAGGCGGGGTACTCTGGAAACACCATATATTTT
.	TRBV3-1/TRBV3-2	.	TRBJ1-5	CASSQVAGVNQPQHF	TGTGCCAGCAGCCAAGTTGCAGGGGTCAATCAGCCCCAGCATTTT
.	TRBV18	.	TRBJ1-1	CASSFGQKNTEAFF	TGTGCCAGCTCGTTTGGACAGAAAAACACTGAAGCTTTCTTT
TRBD2	TRBV6-5	once	TRBJ2-1	CASSLWGGNEQFF	TGTGCCAGCAGCCTTTGGGGGGGCAATGAGCAGTTCTTC
TRBD1	TRBV29-1	.	TRBJ1-2	CSVLGTGGSYGYTF	TGCAGCGTCTTGGGGACAGGGGGCAGCTATGGCTACACCTTC
TRBD1	TRBV6-5	.	TRBJ1-2	CASRAPGQGSGYTF	TGTGCCAGCAGGGCGCCGGGACAGGGTTCTGGCTACACCTTC
TRBD1	TRBV6-2/TRBV6-3	.	TRBJ2-7	CASSYSGTGWRYEQYF	TGTGCCAGCAGTTATTCCGGGACAGGGTGGAGGTACGAGCAGTACTTC
TRBD1	TRBV7-2	.	TRBJ2-5	CASSFQGEETQYF	TGTGCCAGCAGCTTCCAGGGGGAGGAGACCCAGTACTTC
TRBD1	TRBV27	.	TRBJ2-7	CASNIGTGGSVQYF	TGTGCCAGCAATATCGGGACAGGGGGATCGGTGCAGTACTTC
.	TRBV7-9	.	TRBJ1-2	CASSSIHNYGYTF	TGTGCCAGCAGCTCCATCCATAACTATGGCTACACCTTC
TRBD2	TRBV18	.	TRBJ2-1	CASSPRASGSSYNEQFF	TGTGCCAGCTCACCACGGGCTAGCGGAAGCTCCTACAATGAGCAGTTCTTC
.	TRBV7-2	.	TRBJ1-1	CASSSDTTEAFF	TGTGCCAGCAGCTCAGACACCACTGAAGCTTTCTTT
TRBD1	TRBV5-4	.	TRBJ1-2	CASRRTGDLFNYGYTF	TGTGCCAGCAGACGGACAGGGGATCTATTTAACTATGGCTACACCTTC
.	TRBV9	.	TRBJ1-1	CASSGGSSLLNTEAFF	TGTGCCAGCAGCGGAGGTTCTTCCCTCCTGAACACTGAAGCTTTCTTT
TRBD1	TRBV7-2	.	TRBJ2-3	CASIKGDREGSTQYF	TGTGCCAGCATCAAGGGGGACAGGGAGGGGAGTACGCAGTATTTT
.	TRBV2	.	TRBJ1-1	CASSELQGGTEAFF	TGTGCCAGCAGTGAGCTCCAGGGCGGAACTGAAGCTTTCTTT
.	TRBV6-5	.	TRBJ1-5	CASRVSWSQPQHF	TGTGCCAGCAGGGTGAGTTGGAGTCAGCCCCAGCATTTT
.	TRBV11-3	.	TRBJ1-1	CASSRYWTNEAFF	TGTGCCAGCAGCCGTTACTGGACTAATGAAGCTTTCTTT
.	TRBV6-2/TRBV6-3	.	TRBJ1-4	CASSHGSGGGGREKLFF	TGTGCCAGCAGTCACGGCAGTGGCGGGGGAGGTCGAGAAAAACTGTTTTTT
TRBD2	TRBV27	.	TRBJ2-1	CASSSSGGPLVFEQFF	TGTGCCAGCAGTTCAAGCGGGGGGCCCTTGGTGTTTGAGCAGTTCTTC
.	TRBV6-5	.	TRBJ2-4	CASRAGLLNIQYF	TGTGCCAGCAGGGCAGGTCTCTTGAACATTCAGTACTTC
.	TRBV5-1	.	TRBJ1-3	CASSLTGSGGNTIYF	TGCGCCAGCAGCTTGACGGGGTCGGGAGGAAACACCATATATTTT
TRBD1	TRBV5-1	.	TRBJ1-2	CASSAGQVGYGYTF	TGCGCCAGCAGCGCCGGACAGGTGGGCTATGGCTACACCTTC
TRBD2	TRBV12-5	.	TRBJ2-3	CASGPGLAGGTDTQYF	TGTGCTAGTGGTCCCGGACTAGCGGGGGGCACAGATACGCAGTATTTT
.	TRBV4-1	.	TRBJ1-4	CASSPSRTYGEKLFF	TGCGCCAGCAGCCCGTCCCGGACATATGGTGAAAAACTGTTTTTT
.	TRBV19	.	TRBJ1-6	CASSPPTGNSPLHF	TGTGCCAGTAGTCCACCCACGGGGAATTCACCCCTCCACTTT
.	TRBV7-3	.	TRBJ1-2	CASSLQQYSDGYTF	TGTGCCAGCAGCTTACAACAGTATAGCGATGGCTACACCTTC
.	TRBV5-1	.	TRBJ2-3	CASSLRASTDTQYF	TGCGCCAGCAGCCTGCGGGCCAGCACAGATACGCAGTATTTT
.	TRBV3-1/TRBV3-2	.	TRBJ2-7	CASSQAPDGSSYEQYF	TGTGCCAGCAGCCAAGCGCCGGACGGGAGCTCCTACGAGCAGTACTTC
TRBD1	TRBV2	.	TRBJ1-2	CASREDRGRFYGYTF	TGTGCCAGCAGGGAAGACAGGGGGCGTTTCTATGGCTACACCTTC
TRBD1	TRBV5-6	.	TRBJ1-1	CASSSGTGGGTEAFF	TGTGCCAGCAGCTCGGGGACAGGGGGCGGTACTGAAGCTTTCTTT
TRBD1	TRBV19	.	TRBJ1-5	CARTGDRSYSNQPQHF	TGTGCCAGAACAGGGGACAGATCTTATAGCAATCAGCCCCAGCATTTT
.	TRBV3-1/TRBV3-2	.	TRBJ1-2	CASSQDLSGGYTF	TGTGCCAGCAGCCAAGATCTAAGCGGTGGCTACACCTTC
.	TRBV5-4	.	TRBJ1-2	CASSLGAGGYTF	TGTGCCAGCAGCTTGGGGGCTGGCGGCTACACCTTC
TRBD1	TRBV7-8	.	TRBJ1-2	CASSLTGAGSYGYTF	TGTGCCAGCAGCCTGACAGGGGCAGGGAGCTATGGCTACACCTTC
TRBD1	TRBV11-3	.	TRBJ1-3	CASSRGQGSGNTIYF	TGTGCCAGCAGCCGCGGACAGGGCTCTGGAAACACCATATATTTT
.	TRBV7-2	.	TRBJ2-2	CASSPWTGGGSGELFF	TGTGCCAGCAGCCCCTGGACAGGTGGGGGGTCCGGGGAGCTGTTTTTT
.	TRBV24-1	.	TRBJ1-5	CATSDGGMNQPQHF	TGTGCCACCAGTGATGGGGGGATGAATCAGCCCCAGCATTTT
.	TRBV19	.	TRBJ2-2	CASVLDRNTGELFF	TGTGCCAGCGTCCTGGACAGGAACACCGGGGAGCTGTTTTTT
.	TRBV7-2	once	TRBJ1-1	CASSPNRAEAFF	TGTGCCAGCAGCCCCAACAGGGCTGAAGCTTTCTTT
.	TRBV6-5	.	TRBJ1-1	CASSRARENTEAFF	TGTGCCAGCAGTAGGGCCAGGGAGAACACTGAAGCTTTCTTT
TRBD1	TRBV10-3	.	TRBJ1-1	CAISERGQMNTEAFF	TGTGCCATCAGTGAGAGGGGACAGATGAACACTGAAGCTTTCTTT
.	TRBV4-1	.	TRBJ2-1	CASSQVVPGGQFF	TGCGCCAGCAGCCAAGTGGTCCCCGGGGGGCAGTTCTTC
TRBD1	TRBV4-1	.	TRBJ1-3	CASSPTGAGGIGNTIYF	TGCGCCAGCAGCCCCACTGGAGCAGGGGGAATTGGAAACACCATATATTTT
.	TRBV7-9	.	TRBJ1-3	CASSLDRRNTIYF	TGTGCCAGCAGCTTAGACAGGAGAAACACCATATATTTT
TRBD2	TRBV7-8	.	TRBJ2-2	CASRPLAGNTGELFF	TGTGCCAGCAGGCCACTAGCGGGGAACACCGGGGAGCTGTTTTTT
TRBD2	TRBV9	.	TRBJ2-7	CASSVGTSGGDEQYF	TGTGCCAGCAGCGTCGGGACTAGCGGGGGCGACGAGCAGTACTTC
.	TRBV1	.	TRBJ2-3	CTSSLTGLAGGGADTQYF	TGCACCAGCAGTCTAACGGGACTAGCGGGGGGTGGAGCAGATACGCAGTATTTT